A selection of T cell receptor beta chains follows, all from one sample in a study of long-term antiretroviral therapy in people with HIV. Clones were sequenced by immunoSEQ multiplex PCR, and TCRdb holds only the in-frame ones, with some missing. The table shows about 18,000 clones, with approximately 80% occurring only once. The material sequenced was unsorted PBMCs, taken 0.6 years after starting antiretroviral therapy. These TCRs come from a woman between 18 and 30 years old with HIV. Each CDR3 is given with its conserved first and last residue. The D gene is left open where the match is weak. Some rows mark clone size as missing; the rest say once, few, many or name a class of expanded clone.

v_gene	abundance	j_gene	len	d_gene	CDR3aa	CDR3nt
TRBV1	-	TRBJ2-5	16	-	CTSSPIFPIIQETQYF	TGCACCAGCAGCCCGATTTTCCCTATTATACAAGAGACCCAGTACTTC
TRBV7-8	-	TRBJ1-3	15	-	CASSQKRLLGNTIYF	TGTGCCAGCAGCCAAAAGAGACTCTTAGGAAACACCATATATTTT
TRBV27	-	TRBJ1-1	13	-	CASSLGIWAGAFF	TGTGCCAGCAGTTTAGGGATTTGGGCAGGGGCTTTCTTT
TRBV27	-	TRBJ1-5	13	-	CASSRGADRPQHF	TGTGCCAGCAGTAGGGGGGCGGATCGACCCCAGCATTTT
TRBV6-1	-	TRBJ2-7	16	-	CASSERGGSGAYEQYF	TGTGCCAGCAGTGAAAGGGGGGGTTCGGGGGCCTACGAGCAGTACTTC
TRBV27	-	TRBJ1-1	16	TRBD1	CASSLLSTGARTEAFF	TGTGCCAGCAGTCTCCTATCGACAGGGGCTCGCACTGAAGCTTTCTTT
TRBV9	-	TRBJ1-1	15	TRBD1	CASSSPRTGHTEAFF	TGTGCCAGCAGCTCCCCCCGGACAGGCCACACTGAAGCTTTCTTT
TRBV5-5	-	TRBJ1-3	14	TRBD1	CASSTTGVGNTIYF	TGTGCCAGCAGCACAACAGGGGTTGGAAACACCATATATTTT
TRBV6-1	-	TRBJ1-5	15	TRBD1	CASRPGQGSHQPQHF	TGTGCCAGCAGGCCGGGACAGGGGTCGCATCAGCCCCAGCATTTT
TRBV5-4	-	TRBJ2-3	14	TRBD2	CASSSSRGGDTQYF	TGTGCCAGCAGCTCGAGCCGGGGAGGGGATACGCAGTATTTT
TRBV7-2	once	TRBJ2-7	14	-	CASSSDGTTREQYF	TGTGCCAGCAGCTCGGACGGGACGACTCGGGAGCAGTACTTC
TRBV5-1	-	TRBJ2-6	15	-	CASSWGEPGANVLTF	TGCGCCAGCAGCTGGGGAGAACCTGGGGCCAACGTCCTGACTTTC
TRBV7-9	-	TRBJ2-1	13	-	CASSIDSRARQFF	TGTGCCAGCAGCATAGACAGCAGGGCTCGGCAGTTCTTC
TRBV7-9	-	TRBJ2-1	15	TRBD2	CASSSTQAGYNEQFF	TGTGCCAGCAGCTCCACACAAGCGGGGTACAATGAGCAGTTCTTC
TRBV7-9	-	TRBJ2-4	13	-	CASSSSWGNIQYF	TGTGCCAGCAGCTCTTCGTGGGGGAACATTCAGTACTTC
TRBV7-2	-	TRBJ2-7	12	-	CASSLQGFEQYF	TGTGCCAGCAGTCTCCAGGGTTTCGAGCAGTACTTC
TRBV13	-	TRBJ1-6	15	-	CASSKNPGLRPPLHF	TGTGCCAGCAGCAAGAATCCGGGACTTAGGCCACCCCTCCACTTT
TRBV2	-	TRBJ2-7	14	TRBD1	CASSVKGQGVEQYF	TGTGCCAGCAGTGTAAAAGGACAGGGGGTCGAGCAGTACTTC
TRBV2	-	TRBJ2-4	13	-	CASSEGLGNIQYF	TGTGCCAGCAGTGAAGGACTAGGGAACATTCAGTACTTC
TRBV19	-	TRBJ1-1	12	TRBD1	CASRTGGSEAFF	TGTGCCTCAAGGACAGGGGGCTCTGAAGCTTTCTTT
TRBV14	-	TRBJ1-4	16	TRBD1	CASSQRTGDGYEKLFF	TGTGCCAGCAGCCAGCGAACAGGGGATGGATATGAAAAACTGTTTTTT
TRBV27	-	TRBJ2-5	14	-	CASSLTPLQETQYF	TGTGCCAGCAGTTTAACCCCATTACAAGAGACCCAGTACTTC
TRBV5-1	-	TRBJ2-7	17	TRBD1	CASSWRGNRDRVHEQYF	TGCGCCAGCAGCTGGAGGGGTAACCGGGACAGGGTCCACGAGCAGTACTTC
TRBV27	-	TRBJ2-3	17	TRBD2	CASSPLDVGRSTDTQYF	TGTGCCAGCAGCCCCCTAGACGTCGGGAGGAGCACAGATACGCAGTATTTT
TRBV7-9	-	TRBJ1-4	16	-	CASSWSPKGTFEKLFF	TGTGCCAGCAGCTGGTCCCCCAAGGGCACCTTTGAAAAACTGTTTTTT
TRBV6-5	-	TRBJ2-5	15	-	CASSYLGALRETQYF	TGTGCCAGCAGTTACTTAGGGGCGCTCCGGGAGACCCAGTACTTC
TRBV6-1	-	TRBJ2-7	13	-	CASSENFGYEQYF	TGTGCCAGCAGTGAAAATTTTGGGTACGAGCAGTACTTC
TRBV15	-	TRBJ1-1	14	TRBD1	CATSRQGANTEAFF	TGTGCCACCAGCAGACAGGGGGCGAACACTGAAGCTTTCTTT
TRBV11-2	-	TRBJ1-2	13	-	CASSLDLASGYTF	TGTGCCAGCAGCTTAGATCTGGCGAGTGGCTACACCTTC
TRBV15	-	TRBJ2-5	14	-	CATSRDNRVETQYF	TGTGCCACCAGCAGAGATAACAGGGTGGAGACCCAGTACTTC
TRBV7-8	-	TRBJ2-1	15	-	CASSLEAVSYNEQFF	TGTGCCAGCAGCCTCGAGGCGGTCTCCTACAATGAGCAGTTCTTC
TRBV7-6	-	TRBJ1-2	15	TRBD1	CASSLSGTADYGYTF	TGTGCCAGCAGCTTAAGCGGGACAGCGGACTATGGCTACACCTTC
TRBV7-2	few	TRBJ1-6	15	-	CASSLGVGEGSPLHF	TGTGCCAGCAGCTTAGGCGTCGGGGAGGGCTCACCCCTCCACTTT
TRBV6-1	-	TRBJ2-7	13	-	CASGRTPLYEQYF	TGTGCCAGCGGCCGGACACCGCTCTACGAGCAGTACTTC
TRBV4-1	few	TRBJ1-6	14	-	CASSQGSIGSPLHF	TGCGCCAGCAGCCAAGGATCCATCGGGTCACCCCTCCACTTT
TRBV27	-	TRBJ1-2	15	-	CASSLVVGSSRGYTF	TGTGCCAGCAGTTTAGTGGTGGGCTCCTCGCGGGGCTACACCTTC
TRBV6-5	-	TRBJ1-1	14	TRBD1	CASSYSTGPTEAFF	TGTGCCAGCAGTTACTCGACAGGGCCCACTGAAGCTTTCTTT
TRBV7-3	-	TRBJ2-3	17	TRBD2	CASSLIPLAGASGTQYF	TGTGCCAGCAGCTTAATACCATTAGCGGGAGCCTCGGGTACGCAGTATTTT
TRBV11-2	-	TRBJ1-2	14	TRBD1	CASSLEGQIYGYTF	TGTGCCAGCAGCTTAGAGGGACAGATCTATGGCTACACCTTC
TRBV4-3	few	TRBJ1-2	13	TRBD1	CASSQGQGNGYTF	TGCGCCAGCAGCCAGGGACAGGGCAATGGCTACACCTTC
TRBV19	-	TRBJ2-7	15	TRBD1	CASSMDRQGSYEQYF	TGTGCCAGTAGTATGGACCGACAGGGCTCCTACGAGCAGTACTTC
TRBV28	few	TRBJ1-5	14	-	CASSIGGGNQPQHF	TGTGCCAGCAGTATCGGGGGTGGCAATCAGCCCCAGCATTTT
TRBV5-1	-	TRBJ2-7	16	-	CASSSSGTSSSYEQYF	TGCGCCAGCAGCTCCTCCGGGACTTCAAGCTCCTACGAGCAGTACTTC
TRBV5-1	-	TRBJ2-7	14	-	CASSLDVETYEQYF	TGCGCCAGCAGCTTGGACGTGGAAACCTACGAGCAGTACTTC
TRBV5-8	-	TRBJ2-5	14	-	CASSLPQGSETQYF	TGTGCCAGCAGCTTGCCCCAGGGTTCGGAGACCCAGTACTTC